A single sample gave rise to the 27 T cell receptor beta chains below, sequenced in a study of T-cell memory formation after mild COVID-19 (dated by TCRdb to about 2021). The library was generated by 5' RACE. For sequencing, an Illumina NovaSeq 6000 was employed. The raw public data were reprocessed by TCRdb itself: fastp quality trimming at Q25, MiXCR clonotype calling, in-frame beta chains only. For every CDR3 protein sequence, its rows merge into one entry that carries the most common genes and DNA. The sample table holds hundreds of thousands of distinct CDR3 sequences, of which 15% to 20% were seen once. The ten biggest clones cover roughly 21% of the sample. Sequenced: PBMCs or a T cell subset sorted from them (not recorded which). The source of these receptors is a man aged 18 to 29 who had mild COVID-19 (a few samples of this study predate the infection). The sample titles of this study are shuffled in the database, so cell type and time point are left out; the donor was told from shared clones.

The V call is TRBV11-2, the J call TRBJ2-5; weak D call: TRBD1 (6 bases). V was trimmed by 5 bases and J by 7 bases, leaving 20 bases between them. Germline V gene sequence: CDR1 SGHAT, CDR2 FQNNGV. This CDR3 contains 15 residues. CDR3: CASSLPPQQGGTQYF. The CDR3 DNA reads as TGTGCCAGCAGCCTCCCCCCACAACAGGGTGGGACCCAGTACTTC. Full variable domain (remainder filled in from reference TRBV11-2 and TRBJ2-5): EAGVAQSPRYKIIEKRQSVAFWCNPISGHATLYWYQQILGQGPKLLIQFQNNGVVDDSQLPKDRFSAERLKGVDSTLKIQPAKLEDSAVYLCASSLPPQQGGTQYFGPGTRLLVL.

This clonotype showed up many times. V and J are TRBV6-5 and TRBJ2-3; D unresolved. V was trimmed by 1 base and J by 4 bases, leaving 9 bases between them. Germline CDR1 is MNHEY and CDR2 is SVGAGI. The length of the CDR3 is 14 residues. The CDR3 loop is CASSYWGRADTQYF. As DNA, the CDR3 is TGTGCCAGCAGTTACTGGGGTAGGGCAGATACGCAGTATTTT.

The chain links TRBV7-2 to TRBJ2-7; 10 positions agree with TRBD1. This CDR3 region has 13 residues. Germline V lookup: CDR1 SGHTA, CDR2 FQGNSA. Trimming cost V 2 bases and J 10 bases; bases outside gene matches: 5. In DNA form, the CDR3 reads TGTGCCAGCAGCTTATTTGGGACAGGGGATCAGTACGTC. It specifies CASSLFGTGDQYV.

The V gene is TRBV6-6, the J gene TRBJ1-5, with D maybe TRBD1 (5 bases). In germline, CDR1 is MNHNY, CDR2 SVGAGI (reference sequence). V was clipped by 8 bases and J by 2 bases, with 13 bases between them. The CDR3 loop spans 14 amino acids. The CDR3 nucleotides read TGTGCCAGCGAACCCACGGGGGGCAATCAGCCCCAGCATTTT. It is translated as CASEPTGGNQPQHF.

This clonotype was detected a few times. The chain employs TRBV18 and TRBJ2-2; D unclear. The CDR3 runs 15 residues. Germline loops: CDR1 KGHSH, CDR2 LQKENI. Trimming took off 3 bases at V and 1 base at J, with 9 bases between the two ends. The CDR3 region has the DNA TGTGCCAGCTCACCTTTGGACCGGAACACCGGGGAGCTGTTTTTT. It is translated as CASSPLDRNTGELFF.

CDR3 in amino acids: CASSEAHRAGEKLFF. The CDR3 bases are TGTGCCAGCAGTGAAGCCCACAGGGCCGGAGAAAAACTGTTTTTT. The rearrangement joins TRBV6-1 to TRBJ1-4, with D possibly being TRBD1 (6 bases). The CDR3 is 15 residues long. V gave up 0 bases and J gave up 8 bases, with 13 bases separating them. Germline CDR1 reads MNHNS; CDR2 reads SASEGT.

The V call is TRBV12-3 or TRBV12-4, the J call TRBJ2-7; a possible D gene is TRBD2 (5 bases). The CDR3 spans 12 residues. The V end was cut by 6 bases, the J end by 2 bases, with 8 bases between. The CDR3 spells CASSRGPYEQYF. CDR3 sequence (DNA): TGTGCCAGCAGCCGAGGGCCCTACGAGCAGTACTTC.

This clonotype was seen a handful of times. This sequence joins TRBV20-1 and TRBJ2-2; D is perhaps TRBD2 (5 bases). V was trimmed by 6 bases and J by 7 bases, leaving 15 bases between them. Germline CDR1 is DFQATT and CDR2 is SNEGSKA (reference sequence). CDR3 length: 13 residues. CDR3 DNA sequence: TGCAGTGCACCGGGAACTTCGAACGGGGAGCTGTTTTTT. This codes for CSAPGTSNGELFF.

This clonotype was detected many times. Mismatch with germline at one junction end may stem from a read error. The V call is TRBV5-1, the J call TRBJ1-2, with 9 bases matching TRBD1. From germline, CDR1 is SGHRS and CDR2 YFSETQ. The CDR3 has 13 residues. This chain's CDR3 is CASRPGNRGPFHF. CDR3 coding DNA: TGCGCCAGCAGGCCTGGAAACAGGGGGCCCTTCCACTTC.

The genes are TRBV5-1 and TRBJ1-1; D is uncertain. Germline V gene lookup returns CDR1 SGHRS and CDR2 YFSETQ. The CDR3 is 14 amino acids. Between the trimmed V and J ends, which lost 3 bases and 1 base, there was a span of 10 bases. The chain's CDR3 is CASSSHPENTEAFF. The CDR3 DNA sequence: TGCGCCAGCAGCTCCCACCCGGAGAACACTGAAGCTTTCTTT.

This clonotype has more than one count but fewer than ten. This chain joins TRBV20-1 and TRBJ1-2, with D unresolved. Germline lookup yields CDR1 DFQATT and CDR2 SNEGSKA (reference sequence). This CDR3 region has 15 residues. V was pared by 5 bases and J by 2 bases, with 18 bases between. The CDR3: CSAEPTMAANYGYTF. CDR3 nucleotide sequence: TGCAGTGCTGAGCCTACCATGGCAGCGAACTATGGCTACACCTTC.

The J gene is TRBJ2-7, the V gene TRBV7-2; possible D gene TRBD1, 6 bases. CDR1 SGHTA and CDR2 FQGNSA come from the germline V gene. V lost 6 bases, J lost 6 bases, and 15 bases lay in between. The CDR3 runs 13 residues. CDR3 in DNA: TGTGCCAGCAGACAGGGTCTGGCTAGCGAGCAGTACGTC. Its translation: CASRQGLASEQYV.

This clonotype appeared a few times. This chain links TRBV5-1 with TRBJ2-1; TRBD2 agrees at 9 bases. The CDR3 sequence is 14 residues long. Trimming cost V 7 bases and J 0 bases; bases outside gene matches: 2. CDR1 is SGHRS, CDR2 YFSETQ, per germline. The CDR3 nucleotides are TGCGCCAGCCAGACTAGCGGCTCCTACAATGAGCAGTTCTTC. This sequence encodes CASQTSGSYNEQFF.

The J gene is TRBJ1-2, the V gene TRBV5-5; D perhaps matches TRBD1 (6 bases). Germline CDR1 SGHKS, CDR2 YYEKEE (reference sequence). The CDR3 runs 18 residues. The V gene lost 4 bases and the J gene lost 0 bases, with 22 bases spanning the gap. Here the CDR3 DNA reads TGTGCCAGCAGCCTCAGGGGCCTCCTCTCAGTGGCTAACTATGGCTACACCTTC. It translates to CASSLRGLLSVANYGYTF.

This clonotype showed up just once. The J gene is TRBJ2-1, the V gene TRBV18; D is uncertain. The germline V gene has CDR1 KGHSH and CDR2 LQKENI. The CDR3 is made up of 17 amino acids. The V end lost 0 bases, the J end lost 0 bases, and 12 bases lay between the germline ends. The CDR3 is CASSPPPQSSSYNEQFF. The DNA of the CDR3 is TGTGCCAGCTCACCACCTCCCCAGTCGAGCTCCTACAATGAGCAGTTCTTC.

A few counts support this clonotype. This sequence joins TRBV7-6 and TRBJ2-3; 7 bases line up with TRBD1. The CDR3 is 20 amino acids. Germline V gene data show CDR1 as SGHVS and CDR2 as FNYEAQ. The ends lost 1 base at V and 1 base at J; junction bases unmatched: 17. As DNA, the CDR3 is TGTGCCAGCAGCTTAGATCGATATTACAGGGGCAGGCCGGGCACAGATACGCAGTATTTT. Protein sequence: CASSLDRYYRGRPGTDTQYF.

Only a few counts were recorded for this clonotype. The V call is TRBV7-2, the J call TRBJ2-1; D gene uncertain. Trimming took 5 bases from V and 5 from J, leaving 10 bases between them. In germline, CDR1 is SGHTA, CDR2 FQGNSA. CDR3 length: 13 residues. The CDR3 is CASSQDRHNEQFF. CDR3 nucleotides: TGTGCCAGCAGCCAAGACCGTCACAATGAGCAGTTCTTC. The complete variable domain, with remaining parts taken from reference TRBV7-2 and TRBJ2-1, reads GAGVSQSPSNKVTEKGKDVELRCDPISGHTALYWYRQSLGQGLEFLIYFQGNSAPDKSGLPSDRFSAERTGGSVSTLTIQRTQQEDSAVYLCASSQDRHNEQFFGPGTRLTVL.

V usage is TRBV9 and J usage is TRBJ2-1; 11 nucleotides match TRBD1. The trim removed 4 bases at V and 6 bases at J, leaving 12 bases unmatched. Germline CDR1 is SGDLS and CDR2 is YYNGEE. The CDR3 sequence is 17 residues long. The CDR3 bases are TGTGCCAGCAGCTTCGGACAGGGGGCATCTGTCCGCAATGAGCAGTTCTTC. Translated: CASSFGQGASVRNEQFF.

This clonotype was seen just once. This chain uses TRBV29-1 with TRBJ1-4, with TRBD1 matching over 7 bases. Looked up from germline, CDR1 is SQVTM and CDR2 is ANQGSEA. The CDR3 is 13 amino acids. J gave up 8 bases and V 5 bases, and 8 bases lay outside the gene matches. The CDR3 loop is CSVLQGDREKLFF. CDR3 sequence (DNA): TGCAGCGTTTTGCAGGGGGATAGGGAAAAACTGTTTTTT. The full variable domain, rest sourced from reference TRBV29-1 and TRBJ1-4, is SAVISQKPSRDICQRGTSLTIQCQVDSQVTMMFWYRQQPGQSLTLIATANQGSEATYESGFVIDKFPISRPNLTFSTLTVSNMSPEDSSIYLCSVLQGDREKLFFGSGTQLSVL.

This clonotype was seen only a few times. The gene calls are TRBV6-5 and TRBJ2-1; TRBD2 aligns across 9 bases. The germline CDR1 and CDR2 sequences are MNHEY and SVGAGI. V shed 4 bases, J shed 6 bases, and the junction held 7 bases outside the gene matches. CDR3 length: 15 amino acids. The CDR3 spells CASSFGSGGPNEQFF. The CDR3 DNA follows: TGTGCCAGCAGTTTCGGTAGCGGGGGACCCAATGAGCAGTTCTTC.

This clonotype occurred a few times. The chain uses TRBV27 and TRBJ2-2, with 7 bases fitting TRBD1. The CDR3 is 16 residues long. Trimming at V came to 5 bases and at J to 1 base, leaving 7 bases not matched to a gene. CDR1 MNHEY and CDR2 SMNVEV come from the germline V gene (reference sequence). In DNA, the CDR3 is TGTGCCAGCAGTCCAGCACAGGGGAGGAACACCGGGGAGCTGTTTTTT. Amino acids: CASSPAQGRNTGELFF.

This chain links TRBV4-3 with TRBJ2-3; weak D call: TRBD2 (6 bases). Trimming shortened V by 4 bases and J by 1 base, and 15 bases separated the two germline ends. The CDR3 length is 16 residues. Germline V gene data show CDR1 as LGHNA and CDR2 as YSLEER. The CDR3 spells CASSPEGLGGTDTQYF. The CDR3 nucleotides read TGCGCCAGCAGCCCGGAGGGGCTTGGGGGCACAGATACGCAGTATTTT.

The J gene is TRBJ2-5, the V gene TRBV7-3; TRBD1 matches 10 bases. V trimming: 4 bases; J trimming: 5 bases; junction bases outside the gene matches: 7. This CDR3 region has 15 residues. Per the germline V gene, CDR1 is SGHTA and CDR2 is FQGTGA. The CDR3 reads CASSSGTGVRETQYF. In DNA form, the CDR3 reads TGTGCCAGCAGCTCCGGGACAGGGGTGCGGGAGACCCAGTACTTC.

This clonotype has a count of ten or more. The rearrangement uses TRBV28 and TRBJ2-1; possibly TRBD2 for D (5 bases). The CDR3 is 13 residues long. Trimming shortened V by 5 bases and J by 5 bases, and 10 bases separated the two germline ends. Germline V gives CDR1 MDHEN, CDR2 SYDVKM. CDR3 sequence reads: CASSNSVNNEQFF. The CDR3 region has the DNA TGTGCCAGCAGTAATAGCGTAAACAATGAGCAGTTCTTC.

V gene TRBV29-1 combines with J gene TRBJ2-2; D may correspond to TRBD1 or TRBD2 (5 bases each). CDR3 length equals 12 residues. Trimming removed 4 bases at V and 5 bases at J, with 8 bases between. Germline CDR1 reads SQVTM; CDR2 reads ANQGSEA. Here the CDR3 DNA reads TGCAGCGTTGTGGGGGAGACCGGGGAGCTGTTTTTT. Its translation: CSVVGETGELFF.

This clonotype was observed a handful of times. The genes are TRBV28 and TRBJ2-1; the D is unclear. The V and J ends lost 6 bases and 1 base respectively, with 7 bases between them. The CDR3 length is 13 residues. Germline-derived CDR1 and CDR2 are MDHEN and SYDVKM. CDR3 nucleotides: TGTGCCAGCAGGCTCCAATCCTACAATGAGCAGTTCTTC. It translates to CASRLQSYNEQFF.

This clonotype was picked up a small number of times. The chain links TRBV20-1 to TRBJ2-1; 7 bases map to TRBD2. The CDR3 extends over 14 amino acids. J was trimmed by 2 bases and V by 6 bases; bases with no gene match: 7. Germline loops: CDR1 DFQATT, CDR2 SNEGSKA (reference sequence). This CDR3 is CSASRGGAYNEQFF. The CDR3 coding sequence is TGCAGTGCCTCGAGGGGAGGGGCCTACAATGAGCAGTTCTTC.